This TCR beta chain comes out of a study of cytomegalovirus exposure and HLA in healthy donors. In the PCR, 60 Vbeta and 13 Jbeta primers were used. Assay used: immunoSEQ multiplex PCR; TCRdb lists only in-frame clones, some missing. The sample has approximately 64,000 clones; roughly 80% are singletons. Study-wide results and limits: Cytomegalovirus-associated status was assigned to about 150 TCR beta chains.

The CDR3 runs 16 residues. The germline CDR1 and CDR2 sequences are SGHTA and FQGNSA. V was pared by 4 bases and J by 0 bases, with 5 bases of the junction left unmatched. In the case of this clone: Its target is unknown.

This TCR derives from a male donor in good health and CMV-seropositive. The chain uses TRBV7-2 and TRBJ2-2; 7 bases match TRBD1. What was sequenced was PBMCs. CDR3 DNA sequence: TGTGCCAGCAGCTCCCGGCAGGGGGCGAACACCGGGGAGCTGTTTTTT. This encodes CASSSRQGANTGELFF.